The next 2 T cell receptor beta chains were all read from a single sample in a study of CXCR3 chemokines and chemotherapy response in bladder cancer. TCRdb passed the PCR reads through MiXCR, listing each CDR3 protein once. Found here are approximately 10,000 distinct CDR3 sequences, 23% of them singletons; the top ten hold 7% to 9.5%. This sample was taken from a patient whose treatment included neoadjuvant chemotherapy. The receptor set was obtained from a human donor with bladder cancer that did not respond to neoadjuvant chemotherapy.

This clonotype is medium-sized. DNA of the CDR3: TGTGCCAGTAGTAGACAGGGACTGAACACTGAAGCTTTCTTT. Translated: CASSRQGLNTEAFF. The chain links TRBV19 to TRBJ1-1; TRBD1 aligns across 7 bases. With V trimmed by 4 bases and J by 0 bases, 2 bases remained unmatched. The germline CDR1 and CDR2 sequences are LNHDA and SQIVND (reference sequence). This CDR3 has 14 amino acids.

As to this clonotype: One base separates it from a far larger clone, so it is likely a read error. The V gene is TRBV6-5, the J gene TRBJ1-5; D gene unclear. Per germline, CDR1 MNHEY and CDR2 SVGAGI. V was cut by 9 bases and J by 4 bases, with 13 bases left in between. The CDR3 is 13 residues long. CDR3 coding DNA: TGTGCCAGGTCTACATGTTTAAATCAGCCCCAGCATTTT. Its translation is CARSTCLNQPQHF.